These T cell receptor beta chains were read from a single sample in a study of Ad26.COV2.S vaccination and SARS-CoV-2 variants. Clones were read by immunoSEQ multiplex PCR, and TCRdb kept only the in-frame ones, dropping some. The repertoire has around 300,000 clones, approximately 86% of them found once; the top ten carry 9.5% to 12%. Sequencing used peripheral blood, obtained in a trial of Ad26.COV2.S vaccine versus placebo. These receptors all stem from a person aged 18-65 years who received the Ad26.COV2.S COVID-19 vaccine or a placebo. Each CDR3 is given with its conserved first and last residue. D genes are given only for firm matches. Part of the rows lack a size; the others show once, few, many or a class for expanded clones.

>-|TRBJ2-3|-|TRBV7-2|15
CASSLGRVGTDTQYF
TGTGCCAGCAGCTTAGGCAGGGTCGGCACAGATACGCAGTATTTT
>-|TRBJ2-7|-|TRBV6-2/TRBV6-3|12
CASSDRIYEQYF
TGTGCCAGCAGTGACAGGATTTACGAGCAGTACTTC
>-|TRBJ2-7|-|TRBV5-6|14
CASSLGHSPYEQYF
TGTGCCAGCAGCCTCGGACACTCCCCCTACGAGCAGTACTTC
>-|TRBJ2-2|-|TRBV6-2/TRBV6-3|15
CASSYGQVGTGELFF
TGTGCCAGCAGTTACGGGCAGGTTGGCACCGGGGAGCTGTTTTTT
>once|TRBJ1-1|-|TRBV7-6|17
CASSLGIRDPRETEAFF
TGTGCCAGCAGCTTGGGCATCCGGGACCCTAGAGAAACTGAAGCTTTCTTT
>-|TRBJ2-1|-|TRBV6-6|16
CASSYGPGSSYNEQFF
TGTGCCAGCAGTTACGGTCCTGGGAGCTCCTACAATGAGCAGTTCTTC
>-|TRBJ2-5|TRBD2|TRBV10-3|13
CATGLAGGETQYF
TGTGCCACCGGTCTAGCGGGAGGAGAGACCCAGTACTTC
>-|TRBJ1-1|-|TRBV4-3|16
CASSQEGPPTNTEAFF
TGCGCCAGCAGCCAAGAAGGCCCGCCAACGAACACTGAAGCTTTCTTT
>-|TRBJ2-7|TRBD2|TRBV7-9|16
CASSLAEGTSSYEQYF
TGTGCCAGCAGCTTAGCGGAAGGGACTAGCTCCTACGAGCAGTACTTC
>-|TRBJ1-2|-|TRBV7-2|13
CASSQRGARGYTF
TGTGCCAGCAGTCAACGGGGGGCGAGGGGCTACACCTTC
>-|TRBJ2-5|TRBD1|TRBV11-3|15
CASSLGDRGQETQYF
TGTGCCAGCAGCTTAGGGGACAGGGGGCAAGAGACCCAGTACTTC
>-|TRBJ1-1|-|TRBV6-6|13
CASSYGRPTEAFF
TGTGCCAGCAGTTACGGGCGACCCACTGAAGCTTTCTTT
>-|TRBJ2-1|TRBD2|TRBV7-6|17
CASSLATSGGAYNEQFF
TGTGCCAGCAGCTTAGCAACTAGCGGGGGGGCCTACAATGAGCAGTTCTTC
>-|TRBJ2-1|-|TRBV11-2|12
CASSLEGPREFF
TGTGCCAGCAGCTTAGAGGGCCCCAGGGAGTTCTTC
>-|TRBJ1-2|TRBD1|TRBV10-3|13
CAIRETGGGGYTF
TGTGCCATCAGGGAGACAGGGGGTGGTGGCTACACCTTC
>-|TRBJ1-1|TRBD1|TRBV7-3|14
CASSPQGDGTEAFF
TGTGCCAGCAGCCCCCAGGGGGACGGCACTGAAGCTTTCTTT
>-|TRBJ2-2|TRBD2|TRBV9|16
CASSETSGVNTGELFF
TGTGCCAGCAGCGAGACTAGCGGGGTAAACACCGGGGAGCTGTTTTTT
>-|TRBJ2-1|TRBD2|TRBV19|16
CASSRRSLAGDNEQFF
TGTGCCAGTAGCAGAAGGTCACTAGCGGGGGACAATGAGCAGTTCTTC
>once|TRBJ2-5|TRBD2|TRBV9|18
CASSVGASGASGVETQYF
TGTGCCAGCAGCGTAGGGGCTAGCGGGGCCTCCGGGGTGGAGACCCAGTACTTC
>-|TRBJ1-2|-|TRBV6-6|12
CASTLTGYGYTF
TGTGCCAGCACCCTTACAGGGTATGGCTACACCTTC
>-|TRBJ1-6|-|TRBV3-1/TRBV3-2|15
CASSPYTTYNSPLHF
TGTGCCAGCAGCCCGTACACGACCTATAATTCACCCCTCCACTTT
>-|TRBJ2-3|TRBD2|TRBV14|19
CASSLTTSIAGGTTDTQYF
TGTGCCAGCAGCCTAACGACTTCAATAGCGGGAGGAACCACAGATACGCAGTATTTT
>-|TRBJ2-1|-|TRBV30|16
CAWSVRTSGSYNEQFF
TGTGCCTGGAGTGTGAGGACGTCGGGCTCCTACAATGAGCAGTTCTTC
>-|TRBJ1-1|TRBD1|TRBV10-2|15
CASSDFRGRGTEAFF
TGCGCCAGCAGTGATTTCAGGGGGCGGGGAACTGAAGCTTTCTTT
>-|TRBJ2-2|TRBD1|TRBV19|15
CASSTGTGSTGELFF
TGTGCCAGTAGTACCGGGACAGGGAGCACCGGGGAGCTGTTTTTT
>-|TRBJ2-1|-|TRBV6-5|14
CASSKDSYYNEQFF
TGTGCCAGCAGCAAGGACAGCTATTACAATGAGCAGTTCTTC
>-|TRBJ1-2|-|TRBV28|11
CASQEGYGYTF
TGTGCCAGCCAAGAGGGCTATGGCTACACCTTC
>-|TRBJ2-1|TRBD2|TRBV19|17
CASSSPSGRIPYNEQFF
TGTGCCAGTAGTTCCCCTAGCGGGAGAATCCCCTACAATGAGCAGTTCTTC
>-|TRBJ2-2|TRBD1|TRBV28|17
CASSLDREGGNTGELFF
TGTGCCAGCAGTTTAGACAGGGAAGGAGGCAACACCGGGGAGCTGTTTTTT
>-|TRBJ2-3|TRBD2|TRBV7-3|15
CASSPSGSPTDTQYF
TGTGCCAGCAGTCCGAGCGGGAGCCCCACAGATACGCAGTATTTT
>-|TRBJ1-1|-|TRBV9|13
CASSPGTNTEAFF
TGTGCCAGCAGCCCCGGAACGAACACTGAAGCTTTCTTT
>-|TRBJ2-1|-|TRBV6-2/TRBV6-3|17
CASSYPPPGVLNNEQFF
TGTGCCAGCAGTTACCCCCCACCGGGAGTGTTAAACAATGAGCAGTTCTTC
>-|TRBJ2-3|-|TRBV27|15
CASSSLLSGYDTQYF
TGTGCCAGCAGTTCGTTACTGAGTGGATACGATACGCAGTATTTT
>-|TRBJ2-7|-|TRBV21-1|16
CASSKEERDKPYEQYF
TGTGCCAGCAGCAAAGAGGAGAGGGACAAGCCCTACGAGCAGTACTTC
>-|TRBJ1-1|TRBD1|TRBV9|14
CASSVGDSHTEAFF
TGTGCCAGCAGCGTAGGGGACAGTCACACTGAAGCTTTCTTT
>-|TRBJ2-5|TRBD2|TRBV7-2|14
CASSLDLGGETQYF
TGTGCCAGCAGCTTAGATCTGGGGGGGGAGACCCAGTACTTC
>-|TRBJ2-7|-|TRBV5-1|14
CASSLAGASYEQYF
TGCGCCAGCAGCTTGGCAGGGGCTTCCTACGAGCAGTACTTC
>-|TRBJ2-5|-|TRBV11-2|17
CASSLGEGARLVETQYF
TGTGCCAGCAGCTTAGGGGAGGGGGCGCGTTTGGTTGAGACCCAGTACTTC
>once|TRBJ1-5|TRBD1|TRBV28|17
CASSPTLGTGGDQPQHF
TGTGCCAGCAGTCCAACGCTAGGGACAGGGGGAGATCAGCCCCAGCATTTT
>-|TRBJ2-2|TRBD1|TRBV6-2/TRBV6-3|16
CASSYSTSGGGGELFF
TGTGCCAGCAGTTACTCGACCTCAGGGGGCGGCGGGGAGCTGTTTTTT
>-|TRBJ2-3|TRBD2|TRBV28|16
CASSRTSGRATDTQYF
TGTGCCAGCAGTCGGACTAGCGGGAGGGCGACAGATACGCAGTATTTT
>-|TRBJ2-5|-|TRBV7-7|16
CASSSGRGAAEETQYF
TGTGCTAGCAGCTCCGGCCGAGGGGCGGCGGAAGAGACCCAGTACTTC
>-|TRBJ1-4|TRBD1|TRBV7-9|15
CASSAKGQGNEKLFF
TGTGCCAGCAGCGCTAAGGGACAGGGTAATGAAAAACTGTTTTTT